These 32 T cell receptor beta chains share one sample of origin, sequenced in a study of cytomegalovirus exposure and HLA in healthy donors. 60 Vbeta and 13 Jbeta primers were used in PCR. Measured with immunoSEQ multiplex PCR; TCRdb has only the in-frame clones, and not every one. The table has 100,000 or so clones, roughly 85% seen once. Sequenced sample: PBMCs. Receptors originate from a man between 25 and 39 years old in good health and CMV-seronegative.

V is TRBV6-5 and J is TRBJ1-1, with 7 bases fitting TRBD1. Germline V gene sequence: CDR1 MNHEY, CDR2 SVGAGI. The V segment lost 6 bases and the J segment 0 bases; nucleotides outside the gene matches: 4. The CDR3 sequence is 14 residues long. The CDR3 nucleotides read TGTGCCAGCAGCTCTGGACAGGTGAACACTGAAGCTTTCTTT. This gives the protein CASSSGQVNTEAFF.

By its share, this clone is medium-sized. The gene calls are TRBV4-2 and TRBJ2-3; 8 bases fit TRBD2. The CDR3 loop spans 16 amino acids. V gave up 0 bases and J gave up 6 bases; unmatched junction bases: 8. The germline V gene has CDR1 LGHNA and CDR2 YNFKEQ. CDR3 coding DNA: TGTGCCAGCAGCCAAGATGGGGCGGGGGGTCCGGATACGCAGTATTTT. Residues: CASSQDGAGGPDTQYF.

CDR3 loop: CSVRRGETQYF. The CDR3 region has the DNA TGCAGTGTTCGGAGGGGAGAGACCCAGTACTTC. The chain is built from TRBV20-1 and TRBJ2-5; possible D gene TRBD2, 6 bases. The germline gives CDR1 DFQATT, CDR2 SNEGSKA (reference sequence). This CDR3 comprises 11 residues. Trimming cost V 7 bases and J 4 bases, with 10 bases left between them.

The chain combines TRBV7-9 with TRBJ1-5; D possibly corresponds to TRBD1 (6 bases). The V end lost 5 bases, the J end lost 0 bases, and 11 bases lay between the germline ends. The CDR3 has 15 residues. The germline V gene encodes CDR1 SEHNR and CDR2 FQNEAQ (reference sequence). DNA for the CDR3: TGTGCCAGCAGCAGAGGGGGAAATAGCAATCAGCCCCAGCATTTT. As protein: CASSRGGNSNQPQHF.

This chain connects TRBV6-1 to TRBJ2-5; possible D gene TRBD1, 6 bases. Per the germline V gene, CDR1 is MNHNS and CDR2 is SASEGT. V shed 1 base and J shed 7 bases, with 13 bases lying between them. CDR3 length: 14 residues. The DNA for the CDR3 is TGTGCCAGCAGTGAAGTGCAAGTAGGGGGGACCCAGTACTTC. This encodes CASSEVQVGGTQYF.

This chain links TRBV2 with TRBJ1-2; the D is unclear. CDR3 length: 13 amino acids. Germline V gene sequence: CDR1 SNHLY, CDR2 FYNNEI. Trimming took off 8 bases at V and 4 bases at J, with 14 bases between the two ends. The CDR3 DNA reads as TGTGCCAGCCGACCATTAGCGCGCTATGGCTACACCTTC. Protein product: CASRPLARYGYTF.

The gene calls are TRBV11-2 and TRBJ2-5, with D possibly TRBD2 on 5 matching bases. CDR1 is SGHAT and CDR2 is FQNNGV in the germline V gene. Trimming pared 1 base from V and 2 bases from J, leaving 14 bases between. The CDR3 spans 16 residues. CDR3 sequence (DNA): TGTGCCAGCAGCTTAGCTCTAGCAGCGCGGCAAGAGACCCAGTACTTC. Its protein product is CASSLALAARQETQYF.

The chain is built from TRBV6-5 and TRBJ1-3; no reliable D call. The CDR3 covers 13 residues. The germline V gene encodes CDR1 MNHEY and CDR2 SVGAGI. The germline V and J ends were trimmed by 10 bases and 1 base, with 11 bases remaining between them. CDR3 sequence: CATRLRSGNTIYF. CDR3 in DNA: TGTGCCACCCGCCTGCGATCTGGAAACACCATATATTTT.

The rearrangement joins TRBV23-1 to TRBJ2-7; the D is unclear. TRBV23-1 carries the ORF label, with uncertain function. V was trimmed by 2 bases and J by 2 bases, leaving 13 bases between them. The CDR3 runs 15 residues. For the CDR3, the DNA is TGCGCCAGCAGTCAAGTGGCCTCTCCCGCCTACGAGCAGTACTTC. The encoded protein is CASSQVASPAYEQYF.

J is TRBJ2-3 and V is TRBV30; 10 bases are a match to TRBD2. Looked up from germline, CDR1 is GTSNPN and CDR2 is SVGIG (reference sequence). After removal of 3 bases from V and 5 bases from J, the junction contained 8 bases not matched to a gene. CDR3 length: 15 residues. In DNA form, the CDR3 reads TGTGCCTGGAGCCTAAGCGGGGGGGCCTTAGATACGCAGTATTTT. Residues: CAWSLSGGALDTQYF. Combining the CDR3 with reference TRBV30 and TRBJ2-3 gives the whole variable domain SQTIHQWPATLVQPVGSPLSLECTVEGTSNPNLYWYRQAAGRGLQLLFYSVGIGQISSEVPQNLSASRPQDRQFILSSKKLLLSDSGFYLCAWSLSGGALDTQYFGPGTRLTVL.

This chain links TRBV6-1 with TRBJ2-1, with D possibly matching TRBD2 (5 bases). V was clipped by 4 bases and J by 4 bases, with 17 bases between them. The V gene's germline CDR1 is MNHNS and CDR2 SASEGT. The CDR3 totals 16 residues. CDR3 DNA sequence: TGTGCCAGCAGTGCCCGACGGGGTGTCTCTTACAATGAGCAGTTCTTC. Its translation: CASSARRGVSYNEQFF.

The chain couples TRBV5-8 to TRBJ1-5; D remains ambiguous. Deletions cut 0 bases from V and 3 bases from J, with 13 bases between. CDR3 length: 16 amino acids. The germline CDR1 and CDR2 sequences are SGHTS and YDEGEE. The chain's CDR3 is CASSLDVSGINQPQHF. CDR3 nucleotides: TGTGCCAGCAGCTTGGATGTGTCAGGCATCAATCAGCCCCAGCATTTT.

The J gene is TRBJ2-5, the V gene TRBV30, with D possibly being TRBD1 (6 bases). The germline CDR1 and CDR2 sequences are GTSNPN and SVGIG (reference sequence). This CDR3 is 18 amino acids long. Trimming removed 0 bases from V and 5 bases from J, with 25 bases in between. The CDR3 loop reads CAWSVLPQGLSLSETQYF. The CDR3 DNA follows: TGTGCCTGGAGTGTACTACCCCAGGGGCTGTCCTTGAGTGAGACCCAGTACTTC.

The chain is built from TRBV30 and TRBJ2-3; no reliable D call. CDR3 length: 12 amino acids. Trimming pared 3 bases from V and 6 bases from J, leaving 10 bases between. CDR1 and CDR2 from the germline V gene are GTSNPN and SVGIG (reference sequence). Here the CDR3 reads CAWSEVADTQYF. CDR3 nucleotides: TGTGCCTGGAGCGAGGTGGCGGATACGCAGTATTTT.

This clone was counted a few times. The chain uses TRBV6-1 and TRBJ1-6; 7 bases line up with TRBD1. The length of the CDR3 is 15 residues. The V segment lost 6 bases and the J segment 2 bases; nucleotides outside the gene matches: 4. Germline V gene lookup returns CDR1 MNHNS and CDR2 SASEGT. CDR3 protein: CASRPGTAYNSPLHF. The CDR3 bases are TGTGCCAGCAGACCCGGGACAGCCTATAATTCACCCCTCCACTTT.

The table lists this clone with a count of one. This chain connects TRBV9 to TRBJ2-7, with a possible D match to TRBD1 (5 bases). V gave up 2 bases and J gave up 0 bases, with 9 bases separating them. This CDR3 is built from 14 residues. Germline V gene lookup returns CDR1 SGDLS and CDR2 YYNGEE. The CDR3 DNA is TGTGCCAGCAGCGTGGACACGAGCTCCTACGAGCAGTACTTC. It translates to CASSVDTSSYEQYF.

V gene TRBV21-1 combines with J gene TRBJ2-7; the table's D call, TRBD1, was not checked against the DNA. TRBV21-1 constitutes a pseudogene. CDR3 size: 16 residues. CDR3 loop: CASSDRQGFNLGEQYF. DNA for the CDR3: TGTGCCAGCAGCGACCGACAGGGATTTAACCTGGGCGAGCAGTACTTC.

The J gene is TRBJ1-5, the V gene TRBV19; 9 positions agree with TRBD1. Germline V gene sequence: CDR1 LNHDA, CDR2 SQIVND (reference sequence). Trimming removed 6 bases from V and 6 bases from J; junction bases left unmatched: 9. The CDR3 has 15 amino acids. The chain's CDR3 is CASSTGTGLFQPQHF. DNA for the CDR3: TGTGCCAGTAGCACCGGGACAGGGTTATTTCAGCCCCAGCATTTT.

In the case of this clone: One junction end does not reproduce the germline sequence, and a read error may be involved. The chain employs TRBV19 and TRBJ1-2; 7 nucleotides line up with TRBD1. In germline, CDR1 is LNHDA, CDR2 SQIVND (reference sequence). The CDR3 has 13 amino acids. The CDR3 DNA sequence: TGTGCCAGTAGTACAGGACAGGACAGAGGCTTCACCTTC. The encoded protein is CASSTGQDRGFTF. Complete variable domain (other parts from reference TRBV19 and TRBJ1-2): DGGITQSPKYLFRKEGQNVTLSCEQNLNHDAMYWYRQDPGQGLRLIYYSQIVNDFQKGDIAEGYSVSREKKESFPLTVTSAQKNPTAFYLCASSTGQDRGFTFGSGTRLTVV.

The V and J genes are TRBV7-2 and TRBJ2-7, with D tentatively TRBD2 (6 bases). The V and J ends lost 5 bases and 3 bases respectively, with 17 bases between them. Germline CDR1 and CDR2: SGHTA and FQGNSA. The CDR3 runs to 15 residues. This chain's CDR3 is CASSPGDWDFYEQYF. CDR3 DNA: TGTGCCAGCAGCCCAGGAGATTGGGACTTCTACGAGCAGTACTTC.

V usage is TRBV9 and J usage is TRBJ2-3, with 12 bases that match TRBD2. The V and J ends lost 8 bases and 4 bases, in that order; junction bases with no gene match: 8. This CDR3 spans 15 amino acids. Germline lookup yields CDR1 SGDLS and CDR2 YYNGEE. CDR3 nucleotide sequence: TGTGCCAGTACGACTAGCGGGGGTCGGGCAGATACGCAGTATTTT. This gives the protein CASTTSGGRADTQYF.

Written as DNA, the CDR3 is TGTGCCAGCAGCACCCGGACAGGGGCGTCTAATGGCTACACCTTC. It encodes CASSTRTGASNGYTF. The chain joins TRBV7-2 to TRBJ1-2; 9 nucleotides match TRBD1. J was trimmed by 6 bases and V by 5 bases; bases with no gene match: 10. From germline, CDR1 is SGHTA and CDR2 FQGNSA. CDR3 length: 15 residues.

The rearrangement links TRBV5-1 to TRBJ2-7, with D tentatively TRBD2 (5 bases). This CDR3 has 14 amino acids. Trimming took 3 bases from V and 0 from J, leaving 10 bases between them. CDR1 is SGHRS and CDR2 is YFSETQ in the germline V gene. The CDR3: CASSSGSHSYEQYF. Written as DNA, the CDR3 is TGCGCCAGCAGCTCGGGATCACACTCCTACGAGCAGTACTTC.

The chain couples TRBV5-6 to TRBJ2-1, with 11 bases identical to TRBD2. Trimming took 1 base from V and 4 from J; bases not matched to a gene: 1. CDR3 length equals 15 residues. Germline CDR1 SGHDT, CDR2 YYEEEE. CDR3 protein: CASSLPSGGYNEQFF. The CDR3 DNA reads TGTGCCAGCAGCTTGCCTAGCGGGGGGTACAATGAGCAGTTCTTC.

The chain has TRBV6-5 and TRBJ2-1; 8 bases are a match to TRBD2. This CDR3 is built from 14 residues. The germline gives CDR1 MNHEY, CDR2 SVGAGI. The junction had 10 bases not matched to a gene; V was cut back by 5 bases and J by 10 bases. The CDR3 spells CASSPIPAGVEQFF. The CDR3 region has the DNA TGTGCCAGCAGTCCCATACCAGCGGGAGTAGAGCAGTTCTTC.

Concerning this clone itself: Germline and junction disagree at one end, which may indicate a read error. The chain uses TRBV7-7 and TRBJ2-1, with 7 bases lining up with TRBD2. Per the germline V gene, CDR1 is SSHAT and CDR2 is FNYEAQ (reference sequence). This CDR3 contains 15 residues. The CDR3 sequence is CASSPGREAGNEQFF. For the CDR3, the DNA is TGTGCTAGCAGCCCAGGGAGGGAAGCGGGCAATGAGCAGTTCTTC.

This sequence joins TRBV2 and TRBJ2-2; 7 bases map to TRBD2. Trimming cost V 6 bases and J 0 bases; bases outside gene matches: 1. CDR3 length: 14 residues. Germline lookup yields CDR1 SNHLY and CDR2 FYNNEI. The CDR3 loop reads CASRGGANTGELFF. CDR3 coding DNA: TGTGCCAGCAGGGGGGGGGCGAACACCGGGGAGCTGTTTTTT.

This rearrangement joins TRBV28 to TRBJ2-7, with 12 bases matching TRBD2. The CDR3 is made up of 17 amino acids. The germline CDR1 and CDR2 sequences are MDHEN and SYDVKM. After removal of 6 bases from V and 4 bases from J, the junction contained 13 bases not matched to a gene. This CDR3 is CASSFNNRLAGAYEQYF. The DNA for the CDR3 is TGTGCCAGCAGCTTTAATAACCGACTAGCGGGAGCGTACGAGCAGTACTTC.

V and J are TRBV9 and TRBJ1-4; 11 nucleotides match TRBD1. With V trimmed by 0 bases and J by 11 bases, 9 bases remained unmatched. There are 16 residues in the CDR3. The germline gives CDR1 SGDLS, CDR2 YYNGEE. The CDR3 reads CASSVEGGTGGAKLFF. CDR3 DNA sequence: TGTGCCAGCAGCGTAGAGGGGGGGACAGGGGGTGCGAAACTGTTTTTT.

The chain has TRBV9 and TRBJ2-2; 9 nucleotides match TRBD1. The CDR3 is 16 amino acids. V shed 0 bases and J 1 base; nucleotides not matched to a gene: 1. The V gene's germline CDR1 is SGDLS and CDR2 YYNGEE. The CDR3 loop is CASSVEGQGNTGELFF. Written as DNA, the CDR3 is TGTGCCAGCAGCGTAGAGGGACAGGGGAACACCGGGGAGCTGTTTTTT.

The chain combines TRBV6-5 with TRBJ1-6; D is perhaps TRBD1 (6 bases). Looked up from germline, CDR1 is MNHEY and CDR2 is SVGAGI. The CDR3 totals 12 residues. V was clipped by 5 bases and J by 10 bases, with 9 bases between them. DNA of the CDR3: TGTGCCAGCAGTGCAGGGGTCTCACCCCTCCACTTT. This translates into CASSAGVSPLHF.

The rearrangement links TRBV4-1 to TRBJ1-6; D might be TRBD1 (6 bases). With 3 bases removed from V and 7 bases from J, the gap between germline ends came to 10 bases. In germline, CDR1 is MGHRA, CDR2 YSYEKL. CDR3 size: 14 residues. The CDR3 spells CASSHVTGNSPLHF. The CDR3 bases are TGCGCCAGCAGCCATGTAACAGGGAATTCACCCCTCCACTTT.